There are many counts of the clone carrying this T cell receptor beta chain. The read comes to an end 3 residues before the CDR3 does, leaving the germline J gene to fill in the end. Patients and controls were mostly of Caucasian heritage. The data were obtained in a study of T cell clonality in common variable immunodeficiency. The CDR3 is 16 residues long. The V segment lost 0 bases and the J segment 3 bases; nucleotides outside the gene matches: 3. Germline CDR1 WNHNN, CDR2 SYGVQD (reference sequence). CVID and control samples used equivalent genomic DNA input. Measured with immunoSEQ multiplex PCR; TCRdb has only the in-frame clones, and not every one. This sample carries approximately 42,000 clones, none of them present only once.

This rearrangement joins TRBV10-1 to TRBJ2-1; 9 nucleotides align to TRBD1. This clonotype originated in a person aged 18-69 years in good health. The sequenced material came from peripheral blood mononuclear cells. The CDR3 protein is CASSESGQGLYNEQFF. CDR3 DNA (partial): TGCGCCAGCAGTGAGTCGGGACAGGGACTCTACAATGAG.